This T cell receptor beta chain was observed in a study of T cells in Graves' hyperthyroidism and ophthalmopathy (dated by TCRdb to between 2018 and 2021). The study in broad terms: Peripheral blood samples were taken at initial diagnosis, before any treatment was given. A discovery cohort of approximately 100 patients, roughly 45 with Graves' ophthalmopathy and 55 to 60 with stable Graves' hyperthyroidism, was used to find distinguishing TCR V-J signatures. Thyroid tissue and blood T-cell repertoires from six Graves' hyperthyroidism patients were also compared in the study. Prospective prediction of ophthalmopathy was tested in an independent validation cohort consisting of fewer than 20 hyperthyroidism patients and around 16 patients who later progressed to ophthalmopathy. The paper describes TCR Vbeta CDR3 sequencing of around 130 peripheral blood samples, made up of 43 ophthalmopathy patients, around 78 hyperthyroidism patients and roughly 17 progressor patients. The roughly 94 discovery patients were randomly divided into training and test sets at a 7:3 ratio. Once sampling was done, hyperthyroidism patients were given methimazole at a starting dose of 30 mg daily, whereas ophthalmopathy patients were given high-dose intravenous methylprednisolone.

Amplification of TCR beta CDR3 regions was carried out from RNA transcripts. The TCR CDR3 was subjected to a first round of RT-PCR using the HTBI primer set and the Qiagen OneStep RT-PCR kit. Libraries were constructed in a second round of multiplex PCR, after which size selection and purification were carried out. Paired-end sequencing of the libraries was performed with 100 bp reads on an Illumina HiSeq2000. The authors' analysis ran thus. SOAPnuke was used to process the raw data, with reads discarded if the reads contained adapters or uncalled bases, had a mean Phred below 15, or lacked an exact constant-primer or identifier match. COPE v1.2.5 was used to merge the high-quality paired reads, and each unique nucleotide sequence was defined as a clonotype. MiTCR v1.1 was used to align the clonotypes against IMGT TRBV, TRBD and TRBJ reference segments. The analysis included only V-J combinations with a frequency above 0.0001, which together covered over 98% of the repertoires. A TCS score was defined as the ratio of F50 (clonal expansion) to E x V (chaos), with BLOSUM62-based TCRdist applied between CDR3 peptides within each V-J. Welch's t-statistics and random forest reduced just over 500 V-J features to roughly 13, which were used in a naive Bayes classifier (R e1071). TCRdb ran its own pipeline on the public reads, namely fastp trimming at Q25 and MiXCR clone calling, and kept in-frame beta chains. Rows are unified per CDR3 protein, each entry keeping the most common DNA and genes. These V and J calls rely on TCRdb rather than the paper's analysis. Present in this sample are some 250,000 distinct CDR3 sequences, approximately 14% of which were seen just once. Of the sample, about an eighth is held by the ten largest clones.

Including the terminal cysteine and phenylalanine, the CDR3 comprises 11 residues. Just the 33-base CDR3 DNA is kept, in frame starting at base 1. Based on the germline V gene (reference sequence), the CDR1 and CDR2 sequences are GTSNPN and SVGIG. V loses 5 bases of germline sequence and J loses 0 bases, and the interval between the two ends is 2 bases. The hyperthyroidism patients were between 18 and 65 years old and newly diagnosed, with a disease duration of less than 2 months. Exclusion was applied to patients with uncontrolled infections, other autoimmune diseases, pregnancy or lactation. Clinical symptoms, serum thyroxine and TRAb, thyroid ultrasound, and orbital computed tomography formed the basis for the diagnoses. Blood from progressor patients was collected at the time of first diagnosis with hyperthyroidism, before any ophthalmopathy symptoms had appeared. Ficoll-Paque density gradient centrifugation was used to isolate PBMCs from around 9.1 ml of fresh peripheral blood. Progressor patients were initially diagnosed with Graves' hyperthyroidism and developed ophthalmopathy during follow-up. Trizol reagent was used to extract total RNA, and RNA quality was then checked on an Agilent 2100 Bioanalyzer.

On this clonotype itself: It has no known antigen specificity. Base qualities were left out, and no much larger clone turns up one base away.

The full study reports these points: Sample size was not statistically predetermined, and investigators were not blinded to group allocation. In cross-validation, a model built on a 13 V-J signature told ophthalmopathy apart from stable hyperthyroidism with under 90% sensitivity and roughly 83% specificity, and in testing the same model reached 80%/75%. Most expanded thyroid clonotypes (frequency above 0.001) were also detected in blood, a finding suggesting that blood repertoires may reflect thyroid immune responses. In validation, the model predicted progression to ophthalmopathy a median of about 5.9 months before onset, with 65% to 71% sensitivity and 72.22% specificity.

This clonotype was sampled from a woman in her thirties or forties with Graves' hyperthyroidism that later progressed to Graves' ophthalmopathy. Sequenced sample: blood. The chain joins TRBV30 to TRBJ1-3, with the D gene not clear enough to name. This receptor has the CDR3 CAWSSGNTIYF. The DNA sequence reads TGTGCCTGGTCCTCTGGAAACACCATATATTTT.